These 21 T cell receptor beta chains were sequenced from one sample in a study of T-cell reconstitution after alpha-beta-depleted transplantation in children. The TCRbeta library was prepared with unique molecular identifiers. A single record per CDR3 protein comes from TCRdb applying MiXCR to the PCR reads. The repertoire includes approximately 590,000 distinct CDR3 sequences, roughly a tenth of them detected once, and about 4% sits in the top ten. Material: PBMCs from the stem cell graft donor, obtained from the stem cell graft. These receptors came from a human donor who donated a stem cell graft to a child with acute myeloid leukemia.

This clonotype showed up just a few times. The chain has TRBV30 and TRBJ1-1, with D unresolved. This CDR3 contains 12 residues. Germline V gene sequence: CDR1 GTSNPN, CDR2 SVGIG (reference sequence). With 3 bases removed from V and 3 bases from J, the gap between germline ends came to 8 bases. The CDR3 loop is CAWRFSHTEAFF. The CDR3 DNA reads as TGTGCCTGGAGATTCTCCCACACTGAAGCTTTCTTT. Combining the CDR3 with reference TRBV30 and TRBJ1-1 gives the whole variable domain SQTIHQWPATLVQPVGSPLSLECTVEGTSNPNLYWYRQAAGRGLQLLFYSVGIGQISSEVPQNLSASRPQDRQFILSSKKLLLSDSGFYLCAWRFSHTEAFFGQGTRLTVV.

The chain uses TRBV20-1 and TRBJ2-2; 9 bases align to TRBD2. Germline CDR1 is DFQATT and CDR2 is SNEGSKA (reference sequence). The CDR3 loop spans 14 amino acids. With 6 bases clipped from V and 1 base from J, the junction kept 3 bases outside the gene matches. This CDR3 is CSAGLAKNTGELFF. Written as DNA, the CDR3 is TGCAGTGCCGGACTAGCGAAGAACACCGGGGAGCTGTTTTTT.

The CDR3 protein is CASSYSVGSSYEQYF. Here the CDR3 DNA reads TGTGCCAGCAGTTACTCGGTAGGATCCTCCTACGAGCAGTACTTC. The chain is built from TRBV6-5 and TRBJ2-7; D is uncertain. The V gene's germline CDR1 is MNHEY and CDR2 SVGAGI. This CDR3 spans 15 amino acids. V was cut by 0 bases and J by 0 bases, with 9 bases left in between.

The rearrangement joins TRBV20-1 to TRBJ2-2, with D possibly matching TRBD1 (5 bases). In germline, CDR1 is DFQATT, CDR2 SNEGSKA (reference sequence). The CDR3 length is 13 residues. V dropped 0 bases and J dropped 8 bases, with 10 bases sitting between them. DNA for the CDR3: TGCAGTGCTAGAGACAGGGTTGAGGGGGAGCTGTTTTTT. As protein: CSARDRVEGELFF.

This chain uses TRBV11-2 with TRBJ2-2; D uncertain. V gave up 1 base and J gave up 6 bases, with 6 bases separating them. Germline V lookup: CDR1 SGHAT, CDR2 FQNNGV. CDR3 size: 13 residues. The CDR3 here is CASSLGAAGELFF. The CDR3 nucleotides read TGTGCCAGCAGCTTAGGAGCAGCCGGGGAGCTGTTTTTT.

CDR3 amino acids: CATSDRIQTSGRSNEQFF. The CDR3 region has the DNA TGTGCCACCAGTGACCGAATCCAAACCAGCGGGAGGTCCAATGAGCAGTTCTTC. The gene calls are TRBV24-1 and TRBJ2-1; 9 bases align to TRBD2. J lost 6 bases, V lost 4 bases, and 15 bases had no gene match. In germline, CDR1 is KGHDR, CDR2 SFDVKD. The CDR3 length is 18 residues.

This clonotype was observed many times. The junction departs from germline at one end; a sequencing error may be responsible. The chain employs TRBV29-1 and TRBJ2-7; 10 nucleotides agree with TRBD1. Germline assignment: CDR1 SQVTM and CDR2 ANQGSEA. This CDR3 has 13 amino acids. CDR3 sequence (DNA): TGCAGCGTTGAAGCCGGCTCCGGGACAGGGGTAATCTTC. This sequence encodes CSVEAGSGTGVIF.

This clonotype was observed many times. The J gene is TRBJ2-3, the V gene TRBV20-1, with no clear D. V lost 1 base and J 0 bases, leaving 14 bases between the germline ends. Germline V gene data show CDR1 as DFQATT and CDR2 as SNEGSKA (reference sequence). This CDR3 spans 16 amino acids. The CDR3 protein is CSARGWVPSSTDTQYF. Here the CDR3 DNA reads TGCAGTGCTAGAGGGTGGGTTCCCTCCAGCACAGATACGCAGTATTTT.

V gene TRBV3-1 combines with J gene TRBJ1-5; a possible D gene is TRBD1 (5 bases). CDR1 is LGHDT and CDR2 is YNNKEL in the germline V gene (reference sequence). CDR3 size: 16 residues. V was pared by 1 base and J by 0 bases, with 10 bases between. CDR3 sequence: CASSQGTTISNQPQHF. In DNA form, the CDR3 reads TGTGCCAGCAGCCAAGGGACAACCATTAGCAATCAGCCCCAGCATTTT.

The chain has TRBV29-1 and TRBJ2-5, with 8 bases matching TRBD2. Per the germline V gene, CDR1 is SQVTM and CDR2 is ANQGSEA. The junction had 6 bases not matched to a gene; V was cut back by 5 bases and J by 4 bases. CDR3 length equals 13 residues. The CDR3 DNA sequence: TGCAGCGTTAGCGGGAGTACTGTAGAGACCCAGTACTTC. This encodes CSVSGSTVETQYF.

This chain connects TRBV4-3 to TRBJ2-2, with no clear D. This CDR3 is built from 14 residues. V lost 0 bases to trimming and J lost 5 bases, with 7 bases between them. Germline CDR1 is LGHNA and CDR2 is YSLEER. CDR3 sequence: CASSQDPQTGELFF. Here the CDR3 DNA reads TGCGCCAGCAGCCAAGACCCGCAGACCGGGGAGCTGTTTTTT.

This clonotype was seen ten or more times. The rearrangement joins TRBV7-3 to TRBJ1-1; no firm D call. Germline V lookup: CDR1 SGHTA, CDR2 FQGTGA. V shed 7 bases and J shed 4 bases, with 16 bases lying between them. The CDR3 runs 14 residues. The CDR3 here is CASKSAPQGTEAFF. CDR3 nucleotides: TGTGCCAGCAAATCGGCCCCCCAAGGCACTGAAGCTTTCTTT.

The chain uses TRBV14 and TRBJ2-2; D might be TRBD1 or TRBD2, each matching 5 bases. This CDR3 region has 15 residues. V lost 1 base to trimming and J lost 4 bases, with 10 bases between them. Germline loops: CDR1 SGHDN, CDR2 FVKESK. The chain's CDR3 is CASSQAQGATGELFF. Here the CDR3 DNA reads TGTGCCAGCAGCCAAGCTCAGGGAGCCACCGGGGAGCTGTTTTTT.

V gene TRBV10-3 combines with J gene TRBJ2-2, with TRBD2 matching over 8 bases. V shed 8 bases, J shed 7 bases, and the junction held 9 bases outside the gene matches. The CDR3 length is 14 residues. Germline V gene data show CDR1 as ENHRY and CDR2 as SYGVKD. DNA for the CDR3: TGTGCCATCGCCTCGGCGGGAGGATTCGGGGAGCTGTTTTTT. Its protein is CAIASAGGFGELFF.

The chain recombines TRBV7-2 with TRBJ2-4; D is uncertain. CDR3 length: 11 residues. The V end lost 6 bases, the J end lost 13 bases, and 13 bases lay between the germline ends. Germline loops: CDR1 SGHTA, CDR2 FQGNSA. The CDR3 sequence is CASSEGVKQYF. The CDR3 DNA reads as TGTGCCAGCAGTGAAGGAGTAAAACAGTACTTC.

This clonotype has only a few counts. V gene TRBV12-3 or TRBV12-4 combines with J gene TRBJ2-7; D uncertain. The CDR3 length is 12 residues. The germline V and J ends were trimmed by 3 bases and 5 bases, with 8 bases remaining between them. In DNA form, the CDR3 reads TGTGCCAGCAGTTTCGGCGAGGACGAGCAGTACTTC. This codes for CASSFGEDEQYF.

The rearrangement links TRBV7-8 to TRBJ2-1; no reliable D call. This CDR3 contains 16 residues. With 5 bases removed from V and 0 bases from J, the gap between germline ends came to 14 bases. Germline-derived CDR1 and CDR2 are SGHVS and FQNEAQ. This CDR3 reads CASSHLTESSYNEQFF. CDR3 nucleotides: TGTGCCAGCAGCCATTTGACGGAAAGCTCCTACAATGAGCAGTTCTTC.

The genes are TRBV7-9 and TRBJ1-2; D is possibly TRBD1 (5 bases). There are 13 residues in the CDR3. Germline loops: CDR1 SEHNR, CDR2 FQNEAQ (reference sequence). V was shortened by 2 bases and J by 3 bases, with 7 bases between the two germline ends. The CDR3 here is CASSLMGDYGYTF. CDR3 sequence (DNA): TGTGCCAGCAGCTTAATGGGGGACTATGGCTACACCTTC.

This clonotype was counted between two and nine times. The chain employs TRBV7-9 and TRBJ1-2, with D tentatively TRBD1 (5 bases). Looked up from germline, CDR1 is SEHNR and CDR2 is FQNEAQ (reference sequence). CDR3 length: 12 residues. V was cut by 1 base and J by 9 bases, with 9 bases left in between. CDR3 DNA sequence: TGTGCCAGCAGCTTAGAGAGGGGTAGCTACACCTTC. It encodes CASSLERGSYTF.

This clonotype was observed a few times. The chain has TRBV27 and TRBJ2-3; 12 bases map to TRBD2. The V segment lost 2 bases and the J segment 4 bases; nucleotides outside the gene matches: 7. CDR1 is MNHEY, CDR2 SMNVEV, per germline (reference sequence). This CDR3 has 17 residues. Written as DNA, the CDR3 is TGTGCCAGCAGTTTAGGGACTAGCGGGTCCGGGGCAGATACGCAGTATTTT. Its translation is CASSLGTSGSGADTQYF.

This CDR3 is CSARGPSLTGEQYF. CDR3 nucleotides: TGCAGTGCTAGAGGGCCATCTCTCACTGGCGAGCAGTACTTC. J is TRBJ2-7 and V is TRBV20-1; D is undetermined. The CDR3 has 14 residues. The germline V and J ends were trimmed by 1 base and 6 bases, with 16 bases remaining between them. CDR1 is DFQATT, CDR2 SNEGSKA, per germline (reference sequence).